What follows are 9 T cell receptor beta chains derived from one specimen sequenced in a study of blood T cell repertoires in COVID-19. Profiled with immunoSEQ multiplex PCR; TCRdb holds only in-frame clones, not every one. The sample records approximately 200,000 clones, approximately 90% being singletons. The sample comprised peripheral blood. The receptor source for this set is a woman aged 30 to 39 with acute or convalescent COVID-19.

V usage is TRBV5-5 and J usage is TRBJ1-5, with D perhaps TRBD1 (6 bases). The CDR3 extends over 14 amino acids. The V end was cut by 5 bases, the J end by 7 bases, with 16 bases between. Germline CDR1 is SGHKS and CDR2 is YYEKEE (reference sequence). DNA for the CDR3: TGTGCCAGCAGACTGGACAGTGGGAGCCAGCCCCAGCATTTT. Protein: CASRLDSGSQPQHF.

The J gene is TRBJ1-3, the V gene TRBV6-5, with D perhaps matching TRBD1 (5 bases). Germline values: CDR1 MNHEY, CDR2 SVGAGI. The CDR3 sequence is 14 residues long. With 11 bases removed from V and 0 bases from J, the gap between germline ends came to 14 bases. The CDR3, as DNA: TGTGCCTCCGGGGGGAGCTTCTCTGGAAACACCATATATTTT. It translates to CASGGSFSGNTIYF.

J is TRBJ1-6 and V is TRBV4-2; D gene unclear. The CDR3 extends over 16 amino acids. Germline V gene lookup returns CDR1 LGHNA and CDR2 YNFKEQ. The V end was cut by 6 bases, the J end by 10 bases, with 22 bases between. Written as DNA, the CDR3 is TGTGCCAGCAGTCTAATTTCGGGAGGAAGTGGATCACCCCTCCACTTT. Encoded protein: CASSLISGGSGSPLHF.

Note on this clone: Germline is not matched at one junction end, which may reflect a read error. The V call is TRBV5-1, the J call TRBJ2-5; D gene ambiguous. This CDR3 has 13 residues. In germline, CDR1 is SGHRS, CDR2 YFSETQ. CDR3 protein: CASGLGSRETQYF. CDR3 DNA: TGCGCCAGCGGCTTGGGATCCAGAGAGACCCAGTACTTC. The full variable domain, its missing parts supplied by reference TRBV5-1 and TRBJ2-5, is KAGVTQTPRYLIKTRGQQVTLSCSPISGHRSVSWYQQTPGQGLQFLFEYFSETQRNKGNFPGRFSGRQFSNSRSEMNVSTLELGDSALYLCASGLGSRETQYFGPGTRLLVL.

This chain joins TRBV5-4 and TRBJ1-2, with D possibly matching TRBD1 (5 bases). The CDR3 covers 18 residues. The germline V and J ends were trimmed by 6 bases and 1 base, with 25 bases remaining between them. Per germline, CDR1 SGHNT and CDR2 YYREEE (reference sequence). This CDR3 reads CASNLEGSATSFNYGYTF. For the CDR3, the DNA is TGTGCCAGCAACCTGGAGGGGTCAGCGACCAGCTTTAACTATGGCTACACCTTC.

This chain links TRBV28 with TRBJ1-5; TRBD1 agrees at 7 bases. The germline V gene has CDR1 MDHEN and CDR2 SYDVKM. The junction had 7 bases not matched to a gene; V was cut back by 3 bases and J by 5 bases. This CDR3 has 15 amino acids. DNA of the CDR3: TGTGCCAGCAGTTTCCGAAGGGGGCCATATCAGCCCCAGCATTTT. This encodes CASSFRRGPYQPQHF.

This chain connects TRBV30 to TRBJ1-2, with TRBD1 matching over 7 bases. V shed 6 bases, J shed 7 bases, and the junction held 5 bases outside the gene matches. The CDR3 covers 11 residues. Germline V gene sequence: CDR1 GTSNPN, CDR2 SVGIG (reference sequence). CDR3 nucleotide sequence: TGTGCCTGCACAGGGGTGGGTGGCTACACCTTC. Protein: CACTGVGGYTF.

The gene calls are TRBV2 and TRBJ1-6; no definite D call. This CDR3 is built from 13 residues. Germline assignment: CDR1 SNHLY and CDR2 FYNNEI. Trimming cost V 6 bases and J 11 bases, with 14 bases left between them. The CDR3 reads CASRDLYAAPLHF. CDR3 bases: TGTGCCAGCAGAGACTTATATGCGGCACCCCTCCACTTT.

A single count supports this clone. The chain uses TRBV4-2 and TRBJ2-7; D uncertain. The CDR3 runs to 14 residues. Looked up from germline, CDR1 is LGHNA and CDR2 is YNFKEQ. V lost 0 bases and J lost 6, with 12 bases in between. CDR3 protein: CASSQDFSTGEQYF. CDR3 bases: TGTGCCAGCAGCCAAGATTTTTCCACTGGCGAGCAGTACTTC.